This T cell receptor (beta chain) was observed in a study of blood T cell repertoires in COVID-19. As for the study in general: Nucleic acid was either cDNA or gDNA, and it came from T cells, B-cell-depleted T cells, or PBMCs.

Assay: immunoSEQ multiplex PCR; the TCRdb copy retains only in-frame clones and omits some. The data contain 250,000 to 400,000 clones, 85% to 90% of them singletons. Seattle cases were enrolled at active infection and followed longitudinally. Germline CDR1 and CDR2: SGHDT and YYEEEE. This CDR3 region has 15 residues. Trimming pared 1 base from V and 1 base from J, leaving 9 bases between. The sequence was obtained from a woman aged 30 to 39 with COVID-19, enrolled during active disease. Sequencing input: peripheral blood. The chain combines TRBV5-6 with TRBJ1-5, with D uncertain. Here the CDR3 DNA reads TGTGCCAGCAGCTTGTTCGGGTCAAGCAATCAGCCCCAGCATTTT. Translated: CASSLFGSSNQPQHF.